This T cell receptor beta chain was observed in a study of blood T cell repertoires in COVID-19. Study at large: PBMCs, B-cell-depleted T cells, or T cells were the source of the cDNA or gDNA that made up the material.

The CDR3 contains 15 residues. With V trimmed by 1 base and J by 1 base, 1 base remained unmatched. Germline V CDR1 and CDR2: SGHTA, FQGNSA. In the original analysis: Using reference gene primer amplification, nucleated cell counts were estimated. Method: immunoSEQ multiplex PCR; TCRdb's copy keeps in-frame clones and lacks some. The DNA was the basis for D and trimming; V, J and clone size are from that table. The data contain about 30,000 clones, around 87% of them singletons. The sequencing input was peripheral blood. The TCR comes from a human donor in a cohort sampled during active COVID-19. The donor label of this sample is uncertain. This chain uses TRBV7-2 with TRBJ1-5; TRBD1 matches at 7 bases. The CDR3 loop is CASSLEGQSNQPQHF. The CDR3 DNA is TGTGCCAGCAGCTTAGAGGGACAGAGCAATCAGCCCCAGCATTTT.